Each of the 5 T cell receptor beta chains below was sequenced from the same sample in a study of response to subunit inactivated influenza vaccine. MiXCR was run by TCRdb on the RT-PCR reads, yielding one entry per CDR3 protein. The sample includes 650,000 to 700,000 distinct CDR3 sequences, 15% to 17% of them seen just once. The material sequenced was PBMCs from blood, taken roughly 13 days after vaccination. These receptors all come from a man in his forties or fifties who received an inactivated influenza vaccine.

V and J are TRBV20-1 and TRBJ2-3; 7 bases are shared with TRBD2. Germline V CDR1 and CDR2: DFQATT, SNEGSKA (reference sequence). Trimming at V came to 5 bases and at J to 2 bases, leaving 7 bases not matched to a gene. The CDR3 is made up of 14 amino acids. The CDR3 spells CSAPSGGNTDTQYF. In DNA, the CDR3 is TGCAGTGCTCCCTCCGGGGGGAACACAGATACGCAGTATTTT.

The chain employs TRBV12-3 or TRBV12-4 and TRBJ2-7, with 7 nucleotides matching TRBD1. The CDR3 sequence is 14 residues long. Losses at the gene ends were 6 bases for V and 5 bases for J; bases not matched to a gene: 10. The CDR3: CASSRTGPRDEQYF. As DNA, the CDR3 is TGTGCCAGCAGCAGGACAGGCCCACGGGACGAGCAGTACTTC.

The chain carries TRBV6-2 or TRBV6-3 and TRBJ1-4, with unresolved D. This CDR3 is 11 amino acids long. The germline V gene encodes CDR1 MNHEY and CDR2 SVGEGT. V was trimmed by 6 bases and J by 14 bases, leaving 13 bases between them. The CDR3 region has the DNA TGTGCCAGCAGATATAACGCGGTGCTGTTTTTT. Its translation is CASRYNAVLFF.

The J gene is TRBJ2-7, the V gene TRBV24-1; no definite D call. The V end lost 4 bases, the J end lost 4 bases, and 4 bases lay between the germline ends. Germline assignment: CDR1 KGHDR and CDR2 SFDVKD. The CDR3 runs 11 residues. The CDR3 nucleotides are TGTGCCACCAGTGACACTTACGAGCAGTACTTC. Translating gives CATSDTYEQYF.

This clonotype was counted only a few times. The chain is built from TRBV12-3 or TRBV12-4 and TRBJ1-3; a weak D match, TRBD1 (5 bases). This CDR3 has 14 amino acids. Trimming took off 6 bases at V and 4 bases at J, with 13 bases between the two ends. This CDR3 reads CASRQDHPGNTIYF. In DNA form, the CDR3 reads TGTGCCAGCAGACAGGATCACCCGGGAAACACCATATATTTT.